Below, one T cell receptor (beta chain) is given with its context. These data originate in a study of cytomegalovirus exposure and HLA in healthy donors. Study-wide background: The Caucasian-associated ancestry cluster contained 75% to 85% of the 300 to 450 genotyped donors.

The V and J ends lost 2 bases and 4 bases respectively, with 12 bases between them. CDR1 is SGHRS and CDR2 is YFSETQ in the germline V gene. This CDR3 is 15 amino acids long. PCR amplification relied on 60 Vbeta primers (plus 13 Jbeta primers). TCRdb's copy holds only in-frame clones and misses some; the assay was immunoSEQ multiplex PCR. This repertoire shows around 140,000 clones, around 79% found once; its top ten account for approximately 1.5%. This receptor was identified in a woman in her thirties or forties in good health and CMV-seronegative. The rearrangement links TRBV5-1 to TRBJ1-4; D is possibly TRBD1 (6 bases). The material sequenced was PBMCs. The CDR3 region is CASSFMGAINEKLFF. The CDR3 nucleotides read TGCGCCAGCAGCTTCATGGGGGCGATTAATGAAAAACTGTTTTTT.